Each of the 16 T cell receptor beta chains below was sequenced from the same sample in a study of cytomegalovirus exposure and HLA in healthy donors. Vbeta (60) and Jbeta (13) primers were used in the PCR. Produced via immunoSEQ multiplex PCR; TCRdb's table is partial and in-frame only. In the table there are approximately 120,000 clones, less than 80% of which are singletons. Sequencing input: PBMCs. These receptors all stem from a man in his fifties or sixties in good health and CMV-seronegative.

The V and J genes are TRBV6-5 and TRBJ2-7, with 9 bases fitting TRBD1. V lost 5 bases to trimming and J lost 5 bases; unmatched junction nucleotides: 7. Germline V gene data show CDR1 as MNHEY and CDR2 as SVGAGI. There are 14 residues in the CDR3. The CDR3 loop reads CASSNLGQGNEQYF. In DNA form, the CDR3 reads TGTGCCAGCAGTAACCTTGGACAGGGGAACGAGCAGTACTTC.

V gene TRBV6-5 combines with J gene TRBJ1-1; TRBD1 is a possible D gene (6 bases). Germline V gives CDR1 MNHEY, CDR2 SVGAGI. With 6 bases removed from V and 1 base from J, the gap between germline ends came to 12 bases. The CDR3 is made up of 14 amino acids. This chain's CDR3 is CASSPGQTNTEAFF. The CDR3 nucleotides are TGTGCCAGCAGCCCCGGACAGACGAACACTGAAGCTTTCTTT.

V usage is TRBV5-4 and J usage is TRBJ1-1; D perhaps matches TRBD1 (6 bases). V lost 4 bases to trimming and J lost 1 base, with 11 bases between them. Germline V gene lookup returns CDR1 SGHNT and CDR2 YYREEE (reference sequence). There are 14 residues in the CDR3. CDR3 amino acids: CASSATGPNTEAFF. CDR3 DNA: TGTGCCAGCAGCGCGACAGGACCGAACACTGAAGCTTTCTTT.

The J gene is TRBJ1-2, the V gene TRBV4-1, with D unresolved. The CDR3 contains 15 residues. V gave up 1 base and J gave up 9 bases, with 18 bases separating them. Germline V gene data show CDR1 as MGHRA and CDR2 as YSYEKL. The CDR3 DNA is TGCGCCAGCAGCCAAGTAAGCGGCGGGCAAGGGAGCTACACCTTC. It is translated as CASSQVSGGQGSYTF.

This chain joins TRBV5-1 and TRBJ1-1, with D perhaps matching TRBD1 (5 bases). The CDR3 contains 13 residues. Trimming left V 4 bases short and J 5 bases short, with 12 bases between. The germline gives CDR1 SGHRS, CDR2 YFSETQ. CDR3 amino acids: CASSAGGRTEAFF. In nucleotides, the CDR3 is TGCGCCAGCAGCGCCGGGGGAAGAACTGAAGCTTTCTTT.

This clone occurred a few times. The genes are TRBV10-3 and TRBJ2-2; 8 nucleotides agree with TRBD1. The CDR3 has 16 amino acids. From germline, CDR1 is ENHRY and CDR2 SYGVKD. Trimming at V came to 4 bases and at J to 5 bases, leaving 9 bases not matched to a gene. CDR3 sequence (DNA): TGTGCCATCAGTGGAGGCCCAGGGGGCGGTACCGGGGAGCTGTTTTTT. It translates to CAISGGPGGGTGELFF.

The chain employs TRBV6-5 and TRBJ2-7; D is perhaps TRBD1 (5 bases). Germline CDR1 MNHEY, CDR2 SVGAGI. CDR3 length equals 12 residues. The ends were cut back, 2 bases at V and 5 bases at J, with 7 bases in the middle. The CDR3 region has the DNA TGTGCCAGCAGTTACGAAGGGGACGAGCAGTACTTC. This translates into CASSYEGDEQYF.

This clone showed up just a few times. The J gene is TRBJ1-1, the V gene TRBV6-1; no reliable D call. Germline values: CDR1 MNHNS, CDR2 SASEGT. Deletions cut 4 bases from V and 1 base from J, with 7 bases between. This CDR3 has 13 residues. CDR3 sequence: CASSVRRNTEAFF. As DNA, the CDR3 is TGTGCCAGCAGTGTTAGGAGGAACACTGAAGCTTTCTTT.

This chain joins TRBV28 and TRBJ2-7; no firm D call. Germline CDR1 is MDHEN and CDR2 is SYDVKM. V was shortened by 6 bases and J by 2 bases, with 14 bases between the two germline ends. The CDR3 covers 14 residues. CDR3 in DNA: TGTGCCAGCAGCCCACTAACTCCCACCTACGAGCAGTACGTC. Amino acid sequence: CASSPLTPTYEQYV.

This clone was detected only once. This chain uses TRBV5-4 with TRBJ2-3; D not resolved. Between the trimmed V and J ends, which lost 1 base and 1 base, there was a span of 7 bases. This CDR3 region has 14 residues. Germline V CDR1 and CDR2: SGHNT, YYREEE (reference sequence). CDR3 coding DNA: TGTGCCAGCAGCTTGTCTTCGGGCACAGATACGCAGTATTTT. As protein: CASSLSSGTDTQYF. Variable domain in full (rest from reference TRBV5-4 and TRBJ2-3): ETGVTQSPTHLIKTRGQQVTLRCSSQSGHNTVSWYQQALGQGPQFIFQYYREEENGRGNFPPRFSGLQFPNYSSELNVNALELDDSALYLCASSLSSGTDTQYFGPGTRLTVL.

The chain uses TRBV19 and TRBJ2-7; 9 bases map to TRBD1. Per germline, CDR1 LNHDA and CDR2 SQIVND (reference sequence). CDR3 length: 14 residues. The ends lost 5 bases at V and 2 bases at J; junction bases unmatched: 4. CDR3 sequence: CASSAGTGPYEQYF. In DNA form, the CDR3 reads TGTGCCAGTAGTGCCGGGACAGGGCCCTACGAGCAGTACTTC.

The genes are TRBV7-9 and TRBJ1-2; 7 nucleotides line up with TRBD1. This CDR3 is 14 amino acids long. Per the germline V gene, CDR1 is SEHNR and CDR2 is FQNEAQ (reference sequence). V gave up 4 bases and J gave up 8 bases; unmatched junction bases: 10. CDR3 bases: TGTGCCAGCAGCTCCCCACTGACAGGGAAGGGCTACACCTTC. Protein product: CASSSPLTGKGYTF.

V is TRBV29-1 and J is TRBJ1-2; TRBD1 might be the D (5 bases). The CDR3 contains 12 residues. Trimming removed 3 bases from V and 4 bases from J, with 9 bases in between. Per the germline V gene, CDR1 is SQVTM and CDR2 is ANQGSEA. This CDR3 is CSVEGRAYGYTF. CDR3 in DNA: TGCAGCGTTGAGGGCAGGGCCTATGGCTACACCTTC.

Here the CDR3 reads CASSLAGIVADTQYF. The CDR3 coding sequence is TGCGCCAGCAGCTTGGCCGGGATAGTGGCAGATACGCAGTATTTT. The chain uses TRBV5-1 and TRBJ2-3, with D possibly being TRBD2 (5 bases). This CDR3 is built from 15 residues. V was trimmed by 0 bases and J by 4 bases, leaving 12 bases between them. CDR1 is SGHRS and CDR2 is YFSETQ in the germline V gene.

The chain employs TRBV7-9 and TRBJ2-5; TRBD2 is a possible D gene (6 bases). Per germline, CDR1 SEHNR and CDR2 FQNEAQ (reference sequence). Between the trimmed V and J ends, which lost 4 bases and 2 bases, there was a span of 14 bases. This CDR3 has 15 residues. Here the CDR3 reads CASSSLLRGQETQYF. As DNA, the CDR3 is TGTGCCAGCAGCTCCCTTCTACGGGGGCAAGAGACCCAGTACTTC.

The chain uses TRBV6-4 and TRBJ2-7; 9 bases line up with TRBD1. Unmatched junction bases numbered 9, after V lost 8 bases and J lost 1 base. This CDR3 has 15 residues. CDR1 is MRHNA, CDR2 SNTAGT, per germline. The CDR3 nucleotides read TGTGCCAGCTGCCCGAACAGGGGGCTTTCCTACGAGCAGTACGTC. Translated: CASCPNRGLSYEQYV.